This T cell receptor beta chain was captured in a study of metastatic and nonmetastatic thyroid tumors (dated by TCRdb to about 2020). Turning to the overall study: Repertoires were compared across peripheral blood and tumor or nodule tissue samples from malignant and benign thyroid patients. Results the study describes overall, beyond this receptor: In both blood and tumor samples, malignant tumors were reported to have significantly higher TCR beta diversity than benign nodules.

The germline V gene encodes CDR1 ENHRY and CDR2 SYGVKD. V lost 4 bases and J lost 3 bases; the stretch between them is 13 bases long. Taken from cysteine to phenylalanine, the CDR3 has 15 residues. The entry retains the CDR3 DNA only, 45 bases that are in frame from base 1. No treatment had been received by any patient before thyroid surgery. Patient clinical samples collected from about 2011 to 2019 were retrospectively analysed using T-cell receptor beta sequencing. Library preparation was by PCR. Sequencing took place on an Illumina HiSeq 4000. The TCR beta-chain CDR3 region of each patient was profiled by high-throughput sequencing. The paper's processing steps were these. CDR3 differences across clinicopathological groups were used to build a classifier for discriminating distant-metastatic papillary thyroid cancer patients. The Shannon index was used to measure repertoire diversity, and the Morisita-Horn index was used to measure how similar tumor and blood repertoires were. TCRdb handled the public reads itself, with Q25 trimming in fastp and clone calling in MiXCR, and kept productive beta chains. The V and J calls follow TCRdb's processing rather than the paper's. The table for this sample lists around 20,000 clones; roughly 17% of them were counted only once. The top ten hold around 20% of the sample.

Note on this clone: The antigen this receptor binds is unknown. A much larger clone differs from this one at a single base, so this may be a read error.

This TCR derives from a male donor with papillary thyroid cancer or a benign thyroid nodule (not recorded which). Some clones in this sample may be carry-over from other donors' samples. Recombination linked TRBV10-3 to TRBJ1-5; no D segment can be confidently identified. Sequences were obtained from blood. The bases are TGTGCCATCAGTGGAGGTCCAGTCCCCAATCAGCCCCAGCATTTT. Its translation reads: CAISGGPVPNQPQHF.